These 15 T cell receptor beta chains were sequenced from one sample in a study of blood T cell repertoires in COVID-19. Some clones are missing from TCRdb's copy, which holds only in-frame ones; the method was immunoSEQ multiplex PCR. Of hundreds of thousands of clones listed, around 91% are singletons. Sequencing used peripheral blood. Receptor source: a woman between 18 and 29 years old who had recovered from COVID-19.

V gene TRBV5-1 combines with J gene TRBJ1-5; 8 bases align to TRBD1. V lost 4 bases to trimming and J lost 5 bases; unmatched junction nucleotides: 8. The germline V gene encodes CDR1 SGHRS and CDR2 YFSETQ. This CDR3 region has 15 residues. CDR3 nucleotide sequence: TGCGCCAGCAGCCTCGGACAGGGCACCCATCAGCCCCAGCATTTT. Encoded protein: CASSLGQGTHQPQHF.

This clone was recorded once. The chain combines TRBV30 with TRBJ2-5; 11 bases agree with TRBD1. CDR1 GTSNPN and CDR2 SVGIG come from the germline V gene (reference sequence). The V segment lost 5 bases and the J segment 2 bases; nucleotides outside the gene matches: 7. The CDR3 sequence is 15 residues long. The CDR3 DNA is TGTGCCTGGGTGCAATGGGACAGGGGGCAAGAGACCCAGTACTTC. Encoded protein: CAWVQWDRGQETQYF.

As regards this clone: This same CDR3 is encoded by further DNA sequences in the sample. The genes are TRBV5-1 and TRBJ2-3, with D possibly matching TRBD2 (6 bases). CDR1 is SGHRS, CDR2 YFSETQ, per germline. This CDR3 comprises 15 residues. The V end lost 4 bases, the J end lost 4 bases, and 16 bases lay between the germline ends. CDR3 in DNA: TGCGCCAGCAGCCCTGTCCCCGGGGGTGCAGATACGCAGTATTTT. Translating it yields CASSPVPGGADTQYF.

This clone appeared once. The chain recombines TRBV25-1 with TRBJ1-2, with a weak D call TRBD1 (6 bases). Germline V CDR1 and CDR2: MGHDK, SYGVNS. V was shortened by 5 bases and J by 4 bases, with 17 bases between the two germline ends. This CDR3 is 15 amino acids long. CDR3 nucleotide sequence: TGTGCCAGCAGTAAACAGGGCCCCCTAGGCTATGGCTACACCTTC. The encoded protein is CASSKQGPLGYGYTF.

V is TRBV5-6 and J is TRBJ1-2; TRBD1 matches 10 bases. From germline, CDR1 is SGHDT and CDR2 YYEEEE. The CDR3 runs 14 residues. The V segment lost 4 bases and the J segment 3 bases; nucleotides outside the gene matches: 3. The CDR3: CASSRDRGYYGYTF. CDR3 nucleotide sequence: TGTGCCAGCAGCCGGGACAGGGGATACTATGGCTACACCTTC.

The CDR3 coding sequence is TGCGCCAGCAGCCCCATCGGGGTTCCCGGGGAGCTGTTTTTT. The encoded protein is CASSPIGVPGELFF. The V gene is TRBV4-1, the J gene TRBJ2-2, with a tentative D call TRBD2 (5 bases). Trimming left V 4 bases short and J 6 bases short, with 12 bases between. Germline CDR1 MGHRA, CDR2 YSYEKL. This CDR3 spans 14 amino acids.

CDR3 coding DNA: TGTGCCAGCGGGACAGGGCTCACCGGGGAGCTGTTTTTT. Amino acid sequence: CASGTGLTGELFF. The chain is built from TRBV3-1 (or the pseudogene TRBV3-2) and TRBJ2-2; 9 bases are a match to TRBD1. Per germline, CDR1 LGHDT and CDR2 YNNKEL (reference sequence). This CDR3 contains 13 residues. After removal of 8 bases from V and 4 bases from J, the junction contained 2 bases not matched to a gene.

The chain has TRBV24-1 and TRBJ2-3; D remains unclear. The CDR3 length is 13 residues. The germline gives CDR1 KGHDR, CDR2 SFDVKD. The ends were cut back, 3 bases at V and 4 bases at J, with 7 bases in the middle. The chain's CDR3 is CATSDARPDTQYF. As DNA, the CDR3 is TGTGCCACCAGTGATGCGAGGCCAGATACGCAGTATTTT.

V and J are TRBV30 and TRBJ1-4, with TRBD1 matching over 9 bases. Unmatched junction bases numbered 15, after V lost 3 bases and J lost 4 bases. This CDR3 comprises 18 residues. CDR1 GTSNPN and CDR2 SVGIG come from the germline V gene (reference sequence). CDR3 in amino acids: CAWRGGVTGTGFNEKLFF. The CDR3 nucleotides are TGTGCCTGGAGAGGAGGGGTTACCGGGACAGGGTTTAATGAAAAACTGTTTTTT. Together with reference TRBV30 and TRBJ1-4, the CDR3 gives the full variable domain: SQTIHQWPATLVQPVGSPLSLECTVEGTSNPNLYWYRQAAGRGLQLLFYSVGIGQISSEVPQNLSASRPQDRQFILSSKKLLLSDSGFYLCAWRGGVTGTGFNEKLFFGSGTQLSVL.

The chain has TRBV6-2 or TRBV6-3 and TRBJ1-1; D is perhaps TRBD1 (6 bases). The CDR3 runs 14 residues. Trimming stripped 6 bases from V and 1 base from J, with 12 bases between. Germline loops: CDR1 MNHEY, CDR2 SVGEGT. The CDR3 is CASSRQVANTEAFF. Written as DNA, the CDR3 is TGTGCCAGCAGCCGACAGGTGGCGAACACTGAAGCTTTCTTT.

This chain connects TRBV28 to TRBJ1-2; D gene unclear. This CDR3 region has 12 residues. Germline CDR1 reads MDHEN; CDR2 reads SYDVKM. Trimming removed 3 bases from V and 4 bases from J, with 6 bases in between. CDR3 loop: CASSFLRYGYTF. The CDR3 DNA is TGTGCCAGCAGTTTCCTCCGCTATGGCTACACCTTC.

This chain joins TRBV29-1 and TRBJ1-2, with 8 bases lining up with TRBD1. The CDR3 is made up of 12 amino acids. V shed 3 bases, J shed 11 bases, and the junction held 8 bases outside the gene matches. CDR1 and CDR2 from the germline V gene are SQVTM and ANQGSEA. CDR3 sequence reads: CSVDSQGAGYTF. CDR3 coding DNA: TGCAGCGTTGATAGTCAGGGGGCGGGGTACACCTTC.

The rearrangement links TRBV7-2 to TRBJ1-5; the D is unclear. Germline V gene sequence: CDR1 SGHTA, CDR2 FQGNSA. V was clipped by 5 bases and J by 8 bases, with 10 bases between them. The CDR3 is 12 residues long. CDR3 residues: CASSPGLEPQHF. Here the CDR3 DNA reads TGTGCCAGCAGCCCCGGTTTAGAGCCCCAGCATTTT. The variable domain in full, completed from reference TRBV7-2 and TRBJ1-5, reads GAGVSQSPSNKVTEKGKDVELRCDPISGHTALYWYRQSLGQGLEFLIYFQGNSAPDKSGLPSDRFSAERTGGSVSTLTIQRTQQEDSAVYLCASSPGLEPQHFGDGTRLSIL.

This clone was counted once. V gene TRBV6-2 or TRBV6-3 combines with J gene TRBJ2-3, with TRBD1 identical over 8 bases. Germline values: CDR1 MNHEY, CDR2 SVGEGT. V was clipped by 0 bases and J by 2 bases; unmatched bases: 4. This CDR3 is built from 16 residues. CDR3 sequence reads: CASSYSDRANTDTQYF. In DNA, the CDR3 is TGTGCCAGCAGTTACTCGGACAGGGCGAACACAGATACGCAGTATTTT.

V gene TRBV7-2 combines with J gene TRBJ1-1, with a weak D call TRBD1 (5 bases). Trimming removed 4 bases at V and 4 bases at J, with 19 bases between. The CDR3 has 16 amino acids. Germline V gene data show CDR1 as SGHTA and CDR2 as FQGNSA. CDR3 nucleotides: TGTGCCAGCAGCTCTCTTTGGACTACAGGTCCCACTGAAGCTTTCTTT. It specifies CASSSLWTTGPTEAFF. The full variable domain, its missing parts supplied by reference TRBV7-2 and TRBJ1-1, is GAGVSQSPSNKVTEKGKDVELRCDPISGHTALYWYRQSLGQGLEFLIYFQGNSAPDKSGLPSDRFSAERTGGSVSTLTIQRTQQEDSAVYLCASSSLWTTGPTEAFFGQGTRLTVV.